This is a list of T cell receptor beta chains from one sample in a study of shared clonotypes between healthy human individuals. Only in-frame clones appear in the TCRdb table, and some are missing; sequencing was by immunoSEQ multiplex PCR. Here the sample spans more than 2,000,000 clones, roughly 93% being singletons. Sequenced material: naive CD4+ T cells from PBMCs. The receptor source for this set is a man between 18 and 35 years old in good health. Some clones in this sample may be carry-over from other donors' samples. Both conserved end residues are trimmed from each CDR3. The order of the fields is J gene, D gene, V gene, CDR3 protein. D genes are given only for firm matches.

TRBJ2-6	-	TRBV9	ASSVGPGANVLT
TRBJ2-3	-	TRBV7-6	ASSPLALSTDTQY
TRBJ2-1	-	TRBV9	ASSPKQDRYNEQF
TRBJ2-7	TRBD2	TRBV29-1	SVASGTYEQY
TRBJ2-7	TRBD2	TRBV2	ASRAGLAPTRQY
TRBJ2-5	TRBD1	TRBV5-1	ASIGTDQETQY
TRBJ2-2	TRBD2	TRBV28	ASSLTSGRRRNTGELF
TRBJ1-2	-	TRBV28	ASGKGWDYGYT
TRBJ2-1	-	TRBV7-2	ASSLAPTYNEQF
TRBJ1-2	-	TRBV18	ASSPRTENYGYT
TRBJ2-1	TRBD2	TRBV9	ASSVSGLVSIEQF
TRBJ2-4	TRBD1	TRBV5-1	ASSLGLQGVQY
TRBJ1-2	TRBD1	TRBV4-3	ASSPQGQGSTIGYT
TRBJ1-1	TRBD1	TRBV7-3	ASSWTGRDTEAF
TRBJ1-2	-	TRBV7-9	ASSPGGGYGYT
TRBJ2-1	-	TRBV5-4	ASSLDRHEQF
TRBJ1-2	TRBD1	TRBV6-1	ASREGAGTGPYGYT
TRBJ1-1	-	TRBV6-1	ASSEHSNTEAF
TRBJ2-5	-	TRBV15	ATSREGAAEETQY
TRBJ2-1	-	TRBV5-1	ASSLFGSNEQF
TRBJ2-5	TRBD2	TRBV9	ASSRTSGNGETQY
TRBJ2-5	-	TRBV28	ATDRQETQY
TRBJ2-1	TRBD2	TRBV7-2	ASSFSGLAGGPGEQF
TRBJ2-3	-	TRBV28	ASSLWRGTDTQY
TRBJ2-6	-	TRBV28	ASDQTSGANVLT
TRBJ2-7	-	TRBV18	ASSPETLSSYEQY
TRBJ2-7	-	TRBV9	ASSARAGLAEQY
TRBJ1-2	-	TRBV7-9	ASSPETGGSNYGYT
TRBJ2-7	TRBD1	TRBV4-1	ASSRTGAYEQY
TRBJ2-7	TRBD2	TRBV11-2	ASSPVAGGYPYEQY
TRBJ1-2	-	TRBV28	ASSLGAPFGGYT
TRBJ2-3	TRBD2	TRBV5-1	ASSWGTSGHTDTQY
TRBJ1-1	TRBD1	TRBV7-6	ASSLAAGGIGGTEAF
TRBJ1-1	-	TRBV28	ASTPGGAKDTEAF
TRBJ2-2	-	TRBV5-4	ASGGTAGELF
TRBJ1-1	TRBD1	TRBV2	ASSALQGEITEAF
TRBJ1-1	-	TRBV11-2	ASSLGQAPEAF
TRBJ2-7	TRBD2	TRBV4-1	ASSPGTSDSYEQY
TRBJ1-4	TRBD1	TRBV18	ASSPAGTAINEKLF
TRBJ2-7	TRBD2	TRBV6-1	ASSRLAGGYEQY
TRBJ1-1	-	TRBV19	ASSDYVAGTEAF
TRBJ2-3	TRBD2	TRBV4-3	ASSFGTSGSTQY
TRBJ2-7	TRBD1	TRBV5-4	ASSSRQGVPYEQY
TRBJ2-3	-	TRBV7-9	ASSPVGSTVAVTDTQY
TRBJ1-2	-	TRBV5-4	ASSREDEDYGYT
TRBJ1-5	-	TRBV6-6	ASRRHGGNQPQH
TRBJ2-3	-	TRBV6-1	ASSAGLTASTDTQY
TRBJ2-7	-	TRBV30	AWSVQGASYEQY
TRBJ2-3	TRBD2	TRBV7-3	ASSLGLAADTQY
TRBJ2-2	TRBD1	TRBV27	ASSLDRSSLTGELF
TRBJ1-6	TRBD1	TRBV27	ASSFSGGRAYNSPLH
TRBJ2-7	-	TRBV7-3	ASSFGIGTEQY
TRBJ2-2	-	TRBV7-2	ASSFDLTGELF
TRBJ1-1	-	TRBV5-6	ASSLDGGDTEAF
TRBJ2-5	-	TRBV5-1	ASSLLTGHWGETQY
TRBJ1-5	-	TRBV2	ASSPGSLSSH
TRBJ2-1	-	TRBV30	AWTRTALQF
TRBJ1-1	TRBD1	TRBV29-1	SGSGGAGTEAF
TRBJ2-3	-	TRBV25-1	ASSGSVNPGTDTQY
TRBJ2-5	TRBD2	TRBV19	ASSGSGGPRETQY